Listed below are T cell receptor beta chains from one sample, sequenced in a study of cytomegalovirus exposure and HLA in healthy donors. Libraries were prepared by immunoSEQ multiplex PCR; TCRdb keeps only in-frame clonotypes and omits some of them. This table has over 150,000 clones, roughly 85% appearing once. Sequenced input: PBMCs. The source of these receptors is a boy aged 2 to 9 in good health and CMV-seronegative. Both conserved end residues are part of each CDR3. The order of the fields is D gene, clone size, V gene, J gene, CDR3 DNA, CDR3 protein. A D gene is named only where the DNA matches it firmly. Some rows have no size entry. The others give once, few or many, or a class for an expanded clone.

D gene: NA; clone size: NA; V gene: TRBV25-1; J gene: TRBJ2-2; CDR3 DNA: TGTGCCAGCAGCGGGGTGACCGGGGAGCTGTTTTTT; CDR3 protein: CASSGVTGELFF
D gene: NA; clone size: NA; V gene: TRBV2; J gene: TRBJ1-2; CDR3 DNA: TGTGCCAGCAGTGAAGCGTCGGGTACCGTCTACGGCTACACCTTC; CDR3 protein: CASSEASGTVYGYTF
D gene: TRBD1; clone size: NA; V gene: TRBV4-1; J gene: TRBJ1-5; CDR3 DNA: TGCGCCAGCAGCCAAGGACAGGGGGGCAATCAGCCCCAGCATTTT; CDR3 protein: CASSQGQGGNQPQHF
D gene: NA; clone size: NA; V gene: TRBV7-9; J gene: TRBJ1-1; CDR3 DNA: TGTGCCAGCAGCTTTCGGAACACTGAAGCTTTCTTT; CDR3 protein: CASSFRNTEAFF
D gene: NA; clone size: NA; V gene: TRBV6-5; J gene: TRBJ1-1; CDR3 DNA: TGTGCCAGCAGTTATGCAGGGCCGTCCGAAGCTTTCTTT; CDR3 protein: CASSYAGPSEAFF
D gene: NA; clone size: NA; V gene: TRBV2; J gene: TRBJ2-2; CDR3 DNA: TGTGCCAGCAGTGCAGACACCGGGGAGCTGTTTTTT; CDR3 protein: CASSADTGELFF
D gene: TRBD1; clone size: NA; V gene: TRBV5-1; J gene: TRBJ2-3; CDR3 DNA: TGCGCCAGCAGCCCGACAGGGTTGGGCACAGATACGCAGTATTTT; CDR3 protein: CASSPTGLGTDTQYF
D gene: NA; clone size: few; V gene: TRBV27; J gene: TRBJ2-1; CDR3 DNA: TGTGCCAGCATGGAGCAGGGCCGGCCCAATGAGCAGTTCTTC; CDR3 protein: CASMEQGRPNEQFF
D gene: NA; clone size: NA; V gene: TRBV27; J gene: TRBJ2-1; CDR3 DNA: TGTGCCAGCAGGCCGACAGGCTCCTACAATGAGCAGTTCTTC; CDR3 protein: CASRPTGSYNEQFF
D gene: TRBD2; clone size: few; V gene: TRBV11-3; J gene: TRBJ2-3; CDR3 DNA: TGTGCCAGCAGCCCAGCGGGATTCACAGATACGCAGTATTTT; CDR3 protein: CASSPAGFTDTQYF
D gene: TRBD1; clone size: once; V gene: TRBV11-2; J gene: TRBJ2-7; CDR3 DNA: TGTGCCAGCAGCTTAGGGTACGCAGGGGGTAACGAGCAGTACTTC; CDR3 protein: CASSLGYAGGNEQYF
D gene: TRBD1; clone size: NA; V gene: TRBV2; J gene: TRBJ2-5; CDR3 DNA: TGTGCCAGCATGGACAGGGCGCGAGAGACCCAGTACTTC; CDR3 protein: CASMDRARETQYF
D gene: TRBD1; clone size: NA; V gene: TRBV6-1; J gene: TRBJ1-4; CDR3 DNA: TGTGCCAGCAGTGAGGTTGGGGACAGGGTCGGGGAAAAACTGTTTTTT; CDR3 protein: CASSEVGDRVGEKLFF
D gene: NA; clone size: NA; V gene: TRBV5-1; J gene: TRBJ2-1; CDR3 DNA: TGCGCCAGCCGCGGACATGATAAGAATGAGCAGTTCTTC; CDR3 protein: CASRGHDKNEQFF
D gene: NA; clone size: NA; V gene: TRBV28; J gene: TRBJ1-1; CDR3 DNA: TGTGCCAGCAGGCTTCTCCAGGGACAAAACACTGAAGCTTTCTTT; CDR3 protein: CASRLLQGQNTEAFF
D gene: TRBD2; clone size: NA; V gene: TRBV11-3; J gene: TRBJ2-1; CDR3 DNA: TGTGCCAGCAGCTTAGGACGGACTAGCGGGGGAGGTGAGCAGTTCTTC; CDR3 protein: CASSLGRTSGGGEQFF
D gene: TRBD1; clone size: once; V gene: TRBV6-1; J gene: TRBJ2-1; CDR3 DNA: TGTGCCATCTCCGGACAGGGGAGGAATGAGCAGTTCTTC; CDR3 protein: CAISGQGRNEQFF
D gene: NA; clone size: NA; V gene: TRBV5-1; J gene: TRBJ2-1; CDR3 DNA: TGCGCCAGCAGCTTGATGGAGTTATCTGTTCTTCCACAATACAATGAGCAGTTCTTC; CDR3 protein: CASSLMELSVLPQYNEQFF
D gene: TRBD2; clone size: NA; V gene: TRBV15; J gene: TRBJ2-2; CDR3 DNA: TGTGCCACCAGCACAACCTCCGGAGACTCACGGACTAGCTACCGCACCGGGGAGCTGTTTTTT; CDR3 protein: CATSTTSGDSRTSYRTGELFF
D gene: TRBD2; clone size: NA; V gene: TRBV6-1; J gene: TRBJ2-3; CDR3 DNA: TGTGCCAGCAGTGCTTCGGTAGCGGGGGCCGCTAGCACAGATACGCAGTATTTT; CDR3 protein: CASSASVAGAASTDTQYF
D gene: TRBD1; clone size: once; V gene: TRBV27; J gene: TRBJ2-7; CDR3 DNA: TGTGCCAGCAGCAATGGACAGGGGGTGGACGAGCAGTACTTC; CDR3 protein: CASSNGQGVDEQYF
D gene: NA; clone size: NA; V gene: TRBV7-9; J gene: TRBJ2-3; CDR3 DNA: TGTTCCAGCAGCTCCTCCGGGGATACGCAGTATTTT; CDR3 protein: CSSSSSGDTQYF
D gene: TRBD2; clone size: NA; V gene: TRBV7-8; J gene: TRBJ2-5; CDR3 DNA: TGTGCCAGCAGCCGAGGGGATTTGCGCGGGGGTCCGGGAGAGACCCAGTACTTC; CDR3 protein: CASSRGDLRGGPGETQYF
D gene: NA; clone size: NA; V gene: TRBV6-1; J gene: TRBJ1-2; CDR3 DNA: TGTGCCAGCAGTGAATGGGACGGGAGACTCTATGGCTACACCTTC; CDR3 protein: CASSEWDGRLYGYTF
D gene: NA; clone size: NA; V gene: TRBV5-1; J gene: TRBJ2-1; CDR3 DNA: TGCGCCAGATATTATGGGACACCGGACTCCTACAATGAGCAGTTCTTC; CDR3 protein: CARYYGTPDSYNEQFF
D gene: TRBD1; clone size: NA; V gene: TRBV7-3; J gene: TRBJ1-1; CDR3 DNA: TGTGCCAGCAGCGTCCAGGGGGGAAACACTGAAGCTTTCTTT; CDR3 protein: CASSVQGGNTEAFF
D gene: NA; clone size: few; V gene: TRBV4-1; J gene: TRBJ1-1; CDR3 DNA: TGCGCCAGCAGCGGACTCGAGGTCGCGGCTTTCTTT; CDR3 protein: CASSGLEVAAFF
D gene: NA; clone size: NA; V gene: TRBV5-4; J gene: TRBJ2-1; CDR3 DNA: TGTGCCAGCAGCACCGTGTACGGTGGGGGGAATGGTTACAATGAGCAGTTCTTC; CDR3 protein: CASSTVYGGGNGYNEQFF
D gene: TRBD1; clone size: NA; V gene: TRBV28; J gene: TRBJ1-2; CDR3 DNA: TGTGCCAGCAGTTCAACAGGGGCTACCTTTCGGGGCTACACCTTC; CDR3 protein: CASSSTGATFRGYTF
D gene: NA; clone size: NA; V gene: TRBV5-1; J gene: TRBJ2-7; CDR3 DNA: TGCGCCAGCAGCTTTGGCGGGGACGAGCAGTACTTC; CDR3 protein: CASSFGGDEQYF
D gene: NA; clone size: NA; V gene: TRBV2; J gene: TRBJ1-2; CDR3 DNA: TGTGCCAGCAGCGAAATTCCGGCGACAGCGGGGGGCTACACCTTC; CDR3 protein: CASSEIPATAGGYTF
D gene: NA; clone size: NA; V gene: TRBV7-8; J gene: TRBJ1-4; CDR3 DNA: TGTGCCAGCAGCTTAGGGAGGGTTGCAACTAATGAAAAACTGTTTTTT; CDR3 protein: CASSLGRVATNEKLFF
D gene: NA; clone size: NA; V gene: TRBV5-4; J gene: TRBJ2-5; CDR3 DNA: TGTGCCAGCAGCCGAAAGGGGGAGTGGGGCCAAGAGACCCAGTACTTC; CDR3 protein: CASSRKGEWGQETQYF
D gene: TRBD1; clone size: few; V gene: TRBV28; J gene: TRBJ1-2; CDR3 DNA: TGTGCCAGCAGTTCTCGACAGGGCTTCTATGGCTACACCTTC; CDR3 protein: CASSSRQGFYGYTF
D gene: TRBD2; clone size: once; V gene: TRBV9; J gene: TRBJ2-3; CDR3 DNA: TGTGCCAGCAGCGGGACATCTAGCGGACCTCTCGGTGGTACGCAGTATTTT; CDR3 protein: CASSGTSSGPLGGTQYF
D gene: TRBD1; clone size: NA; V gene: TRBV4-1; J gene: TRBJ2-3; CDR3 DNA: TGCGCCAGCAGCCAACGGACAGGGGACGACACAGATACGCAGTATTTT; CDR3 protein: CASSQRTGDDTDTQYF
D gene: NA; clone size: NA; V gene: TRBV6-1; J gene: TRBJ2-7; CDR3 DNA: TGTGCCAGCAGTAGACAGGCGGCCAGCTCCTACGAGCAGTACTTC; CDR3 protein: CASSRQAASSYEQYF
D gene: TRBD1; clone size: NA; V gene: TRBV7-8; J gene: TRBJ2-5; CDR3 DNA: TGTGCCAGCAGCCACCCGGGGACAGGGAAGAAAGAGACCCAGTACTTC; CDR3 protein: CASSHPGTGKKETQYF
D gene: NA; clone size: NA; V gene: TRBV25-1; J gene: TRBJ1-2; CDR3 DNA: TGTGCCAGCAGTGAATTTGCCCGGGACTATGGCTACACCTTC; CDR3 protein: CASSEFARDYGYTF
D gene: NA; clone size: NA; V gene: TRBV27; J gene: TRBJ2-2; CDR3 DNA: TGTGCCAGCACTCCATGGGGCTCATCAACCGGGGAGCTGTTTTTT; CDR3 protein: CASTPWGSSTGELFF
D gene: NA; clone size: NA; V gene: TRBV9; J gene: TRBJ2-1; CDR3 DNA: TGTGCCAGCAGCAACCAGAATTACAATGAGCAGTTCTTC; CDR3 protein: CASSNQNYNEQFF
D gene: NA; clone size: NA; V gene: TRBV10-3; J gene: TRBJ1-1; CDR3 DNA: TGTGCCATCAGCCCCCGGGGAGATATGAACACTGAAGCTTTCTTT; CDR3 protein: CAISPRGDMNTEAFF
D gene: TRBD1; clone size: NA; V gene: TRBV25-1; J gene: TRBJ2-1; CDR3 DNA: TGTGCCAGCAGTGGGACAGGGAGTGAGCAGTTCTTC; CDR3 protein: CASSGTGSEQFF
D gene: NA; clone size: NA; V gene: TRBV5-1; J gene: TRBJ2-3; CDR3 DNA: TGCGCCAGCAGCTTGGCCGCGAGGGGCACAGATACGCAGTATTTT; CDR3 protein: CASSLAARGTDTQYF
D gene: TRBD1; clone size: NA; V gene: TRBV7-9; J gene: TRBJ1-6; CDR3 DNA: TGTGCCAGCAGCTTATCCCAGGGGGACTCACCCCTCCACTTT; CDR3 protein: CASSLSQGDSPLHF
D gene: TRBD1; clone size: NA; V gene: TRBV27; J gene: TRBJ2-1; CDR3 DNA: TGTGCCAGCAGTTCCCGCTTTCCCCTGACAGGGACCTCCTACAATGAGCAGTTCTTC; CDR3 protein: CASSSRFPLTGTSYNEQFF
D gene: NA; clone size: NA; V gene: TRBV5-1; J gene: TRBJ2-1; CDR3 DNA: TGCGCCAGCAGCTTGGAACTAACTAGGGACAATAAGCAGTTCTTC; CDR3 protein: CASSLELTRDNKQFF